The 25 T cell receptor beta chains reported below all come from one sample, sequenced in a study of blood T cell repertoires in COVID-19. The table came from immunoSEQ multiplex PCR; TCRdb's copy has only in-frame clones and leaves some out. Of roughly 100,000 clones listed, around 90% are singletons. Specimen: peripheral blood. The receptors stem from a man between 18 and 35 years old with COVID-19, enrolled during active disease.

This chain connects TRBV5-1 to TRBJ1-1; no firm D call. The germline V and J ends were trimmed by 4 bases and 5 bases, with 12 bases remaining between them. CDR3 length: 13 amino acids. The germline V gene encodes CDR1 SGHRS and CDR2 YFSETQ. In nucleotides, the CDR3 is TGCGCCAGCAGCCCCGAACGGGTTACTGAAGCTTTCTTT. Encoded protein: CASSPERVTEAFF.

The chain is built from TRBV5-1 and TRBJ1-5; 7 bases are a match to TRBD1. Germline-derived CDR1 and CDR2 are SGHRS and YFSETQ. This CDR3 comprises 15 residues. V dropped 1 base and J dropped 4; count of bases not matched to a gene: 5. The CDR3 loop reads CASSLTGQDNQPQHF. CDR3 nucleotide sequence: TGCGCCAGCAGCTTGACCGGACAGGATAATCAGCCCCAGCATTTT.

V gene TRBV5-4 combines with J gene TRBJ2-3, with a tentative D call TRBD1 (6 bases). Looked up from germline, CDR1 is SGHNT and CDR2 is YYREEE (reference sequence). CDR3 size: 14 residues. V was trimmed by 2 bases and J by 4 bases, leaving 11 bases between them. Written as DNA, the CDR3 is TGTGCCAGCAGCTTAGTACAGGGCGCAGATACGCAGTATTTT. Protein product: CASSLVQGADTQYF. Looking up the rest from reference TRBV5-4 and TRBJ2-3 gives the full variable domain: ETGVTQSPTHLIKTRGQQVTLRCSSQSGHNTVSWYQQALGQGPQFIFQYYREEENGRGNFPPRFSGLQFPNYSSELNVNALELDDSALYLCASSLVQGADTQYFGPGTRLTVL.

This rearrangement joins TRBV7-6 to TRBJ2-2; D ambiguous. Trimming stripped 5 bases from V and 1 base from J, with 8 bases between. The CDR3 extends over 14 amino acids. The V gene's germline CDR1 is SGHVS and CDR2 FNYEAQ. CDR3 sequence reads: CASSPTGNTGELFF. CDR3 coding DNA: TGTGCCAGCAGCCCGACTGGGAACACCGGGGAGCTGTTTTTT.

The chain recombines TRBV27 with TRBJ1-2, with TRBD1 as a possible D gene (6 bases). Germline assignment: CDR1 MNHEY and CDR2 SMNVEV (reference sequence). This CDR3 contains 13 residues. Trimming cost V 5 bases and J 4 bases, with 11 bases left between them. Written as DNA, the CDR3 is TGTGCCAGCAGTGCGACAGGTCCCTATGGCTACACCTTC. Encoded protein: CASSATGPYGYTF.

The chain couples TRBV3-1 (or the pseudogene TRBV3-2) to TRBJ1-1; D is perhaps TRBD1 (6 bases). The CDR3 is 13 residues long. V lost 4 bases, J lost 3 bases, and 9 bases lay in between. Per the germline V gene, CDR1 is LGHDT and CDR2 is YNNKEL (reference sequence). CDR3 loop: CASSLQGYTEAFF. In DNA form, the CDR3 reads TGTGCCAGCAGCCTACAGGGTTACACTGAAGCTTTCTTT.

The V and J genes are TRBV5-6 and TRBJ1-1; TRBD1 aligns across 9 bases. CDR1 and CDR2 from the germline V gene are SGHDT and YYEEEE. V lost 3 bases and J lost 6; bases outside the gene matches: 3. This CDR3 has 13 amino acids. The CDR3 DNA is TGTGCCAGCAGCTCGGACAGGGGATCTGAAGCTTTCTTT. Its protein product is CASSSDRGSEAFF.

In this sample, this clone turned up once. The chain carries TRBV19 and TRBJ1-1, with a possible D match to TRBD1 (6 bases). The CDR3 consists of 13 residues. Per germline, CDR1 LNHDA and CDR2 SQIVND (reference sequence). Trimming removed 1 base from V and 6 bases from J, with 9 bases in between. DNA of the CDR3: TGTGCCAGTAGTATAGCCGGGGGGCCTGAAGCTTTCTTT. Translation: CASSIAGGPEAFF.

The gene calls are TRBV6-2 or TRBV6-3 and TRBJ2-6; a weak D match, TRBD1 (6 bases). CDR1 and CDR2 (germline): MNHEY, SVGEGT. The CDR3 is 18 amino acids. Between the trimmed V and J ends, which lost 2 bases and 2 bases, there was a span of 16 bases. The CDR3 coding sequence is TGTGCCAGCAGTTACGGGGGCCAGGGTAACCCTGGGGCCAACGTCCTGACTTTC. Translation gives CASSYGGQGNPGANVLTF.

The genes are TRBV30 and TRBJ2-2; D possibly corresponds to TRBD2 (5 bases). Trimming left V 5 bases short and J 5 bases short, with 21 bases between. CDR1 GTSNPN and CDR2 SVGIG come from the germline V gene (reference sequence). This CDR3 region has 16 residues. The CDR3 region has the DNA TGTGCCTGGGTACGCGGACGGGGATTGTATACCGGGGAGCTGTTTTTT. It encodes CAWVRGRGLYTGELFF. Full variable domain (missing parts from reference TRBV30 and TRBJ2-2): SQTIHQWPATLVQPVGSPLSLECTVEGTSNPNLYWYRQAAGRGLQLLFYSVGIGQISSEVPQNLSASRPQDRQFILSSKKLLLSDSGFYLCAWVRGRGLYTGELFFGEGSRLTVL.

The chain couples TRBV11-3 to TRBJ2-3; 7 nucleotides agree with TRBD2. Looked up from germline, CDR1 is SGHNT and CDR2 is YENEEA. J gave up 2 bases and V 3 bases, and 5 bases lay outside the gene matches. This CDR3 spans 15 amino acids. The CDR3 reads CASSFYSGPTDTQYF. CDR3 bases: TGTGCCAGCAGCTTCTATAGCGGGCCCACAGATACGCAGTATTTT. Combining the CDR3 with reference TRBV11-3 and TRBJ2-3 gives the whole variable domain EAGVVQSPRYKIIEKKQPVAFWCNPISGHNTLYWYLQNLGQGPELLIRYENEEAVDDSQLPKDRFSAERLKGVDSTLKIQPAELGDSAVYLCASSFYSGPTDTQYFGPGTRLTVL.

The CDR3 loop reads CASSQGTAHYGYTF. In DNA form, the CDR3 reads TGCGCCAGCAGCCAGGGGACAGCACACTATGGCTACACCTTC. The rearrangement joins TRBV4-3 to TRBJ1-2, with 7 bases lining up with TRBD1. Germline V CDR1 and CDR2: LGHNA, YSLEER. This CDR3 region has 14 residues. The trim removed 3 bases at V and 3 bases at J, leaving 4 bases unmatched.

The rearrangement uses TRBV24-1 and TRBJ1-1; D remains unclear. The germline V gene has CDR1 KGHDR and CDR2 SFDVKD. This CDR3 spans 14 amino acids. Trimming cost V 1 base and J 10 bases, with 15 bases left between them. In DNA form, the CDR3 reads TGTGCCACCAGTGATTTCAGCGTAAACGTGGGAGCTTTCTTT. Its protein is CATSDFSVNVGAFF.

The chain links TRBV29-1 to TRBJ2-1; 10 bases are a match to TRBD2. The CDR3 consists of 15 residues. Losses at the gene ends were 4 bases for V and 4 bases for J; bases not matched to a gene: 7. CDR1 SQVTM and CDR2 ANQGSEA come from the germline V gene. Here the CDR3 reads CSVVDLAGVYNEQFF. CDR3 DNA sequence: TGCAGCGTTGTTGACCTAGCGGGAGTATACAATGAGCAGTTCTTC.

This sequence joins TRBV28 and TRBJ2-1; TRBD1 agrees at 7 bases. Germline values: CDR1 MDHEN, CDR2 SYDVKM. The CDR3 contains 17 residues. J was trimmed by 4 bases and V by 4 bases; bases with no gene match: 13. The CDR3, as DNA: TGTGCCAGCAGTTCGCTAGACAGGGACCTCTTTTACAATGAGCAGTTCTTC. Its translation: CASSSLDRDLFYNEQFF.

In DNA, the CDR3 is TGCGCCAGCAGCTGGGCGGGGACAGACACTGAAGCTTTCTTT. Protein product: CASSWAGTDTEAFF. This rearrangement joins TRBV5-1 to TRBJ1-1; TRBD1 agrees at 7 bases. The CDR3 sequence is 14 residues long. V gave up 3 bases and J gave up 3 bases; unmatched junction bases: 5. CDR1 is SGHRS and CDR2 is YFSETQ in the germline V gene. Full variable domain (remainder filled in from reference TRBV5-1 and TRBJ1-1): KAGVTQTPRYLIKTRGQQVTLSCSPISGHRSVSWYQQTPGQGLQFLFEYFSETQRNKGNFPGRFSGRQFSNSRSEMNVSTLELGDSALYLCASSWAGTDTEAFFGQGTRLTVV.

The chain employs TRBV6-7 and TRBJ2-5, with D perhaps TRBD1 (6 bases). TRBV6-7 is designated an ORF whose function remains uncertain. There are 18 residues in the CDR3. The V end was cut by 0 bases, the J end by 0 bases, with 17 bases between. CDR3 sequence (DNA): TGTGCCAGCAGTTACTCGAAACAGGGCCCCTCCGACCAAGAGACCCAGTACTTC. Amino acids: CASSYSKQGPSDQETQYF.

CDR3 loop: CASSYQGQIYYTF. The CDR3 bases are TGTGCCAGCAGTTACCAGGGACAGATCTACTACACCTTC. The chain recombines TRBV6-5 with TRBJ1-2, with TRBD1 matching 7 bases. Per germline, CDR1 MNHEY and CDR2 SVGAGI. V gave up 2 bases and J gave up 10 bases; unmatched junction bases: 7. The CDR3 has 13 amino acids.

The J gene is TRBJ2-3, the V gene TRBV6-2 or TRBV6-3; TRBD2 agrees at 8 bases. V was clipped by 6 bases and J by 0 bases; unmatched bases: 8. The CDR3 is 16 residues long. CDR1 is MNHEY and CDR2 is SVGEGT in the germline V gene. The CDR3 coding sequence is TGTGCCAGCAGCCTAGCGGGTGGTACTAGCACAGATACGCAGTATTTT. Translation: CASSLAGGTSTDTQYF.

The genes are TRBV19 and TRBJ2-2; weak D call: TRBD1 (5 bases). The germline V gene has CDR1 LNHDA and CDR2 SQIVND (reference sequence). Trimming stripped 4 bases from V and 1 base from J, with 10 bases between. The CDR3 runs 15 residues. Here the CDR3 DNA reads TGTGCCAGTAGTAGGGGCGTCAGGAACACCGGGGAGCTGTTTTTT. Translated, it gives CASSRGVRNTGELFF. The entire variable domain, with the rest obtained from reference TRBV19 and TRBJ2-2, is as follows: DGGITQSPKYLFRKEGQNVTLSCEQNLNHDAMYWYRQDPGQGLRLIYYSQIVNDFQKGDIAEGYSVSREKKESFPLTVTSAQKNPTAFYLCASSRGVRNTGELFFGEGSRLTVL.

The J gene is TRBJ1-2, the V gene TRBV6-5, with 11 nucleotides matching TRBD1. This CDR3 has 16 amino acids. J gave up 7 bases and V 0 bases, and 7 bases lay outside the gene matches. The germline V gene has CDR1 MNHEY and CDR2 SVGAGI. DNA for the CDR3: TGTGCCAGCAGTTACTCATCCCGGGACAGGGGGACTGGCTACACCTTC. Its translation is CASSYSSRDRGTGYTF.

V and J are TRBV5-1 and TRBJ1-2; D remains unclear. The CDR3 length is 14 residues. Germline assignment: CDR1 SGHRS and CDR2 YFSETQ. The germline V and J ends were trimmed by 4 bases and 7 bases, with 17 bases remaining between them. CDR3 residues: CASSPGPTEGGYTF. In DNA, the CDR3 is TGCGCCAGCAGCCCCGGGCCCACCGAGGGTGGCTACACCTTC. Filled out from reference TRBV5-1 and TRBJ1-2, the complete variable domain reads KAGVTQTPRYLIKTRGQQVTLSCSPISGHRSVSWYQQTPGQGLQFLFEYFSETQRNKGNFPGRFSGRQFSNSRSEMNVSTLELGDSALYLCASSPGPTEGGYTFGSGTRLTVV.

V is TRBV7-9 and J is TRBJ1-2; unclear D gene. Germline assignment: CDR1 SEHNR and CDR2 FQNEAQ (reference sequence). CDR3 length equals 13 residues. Trimming removed 5 bases at V and 6 bases at J, with 13 bases between. The CDR3 is CASSIGARNGYTF. The CDR3 coding sequence is TGTGCCAGCAGCATAGGAGCTAGGAATGGCTACACCTTC.

This clone has only one observation. The rearrangement links TRBV4-3 to TRBJ2-7, with a possible D match to TRBD2 (5 bases). Germline CDR1 LGHNA, CDR2 YSLEER. The V gene lost 0 bases and the J gene lost 7 bases, with 7 bases spanning the gap. The CDR3 runs to 12 residues. CDR3 sequence: CASSQEGGEQYF. The CDR3 DNA reads as TGCGCCAGCAGCCAAGAAGGAGGTGAGCAGTACTTC.

This CDR3 reads CASSLRQGMTSGSKRTQYF. The CDR3 DNA reads as TGCGCCAGCAGCCTCAGACAGGGGATGACTAGCGGGAGTAAAAGGACGCAGTATTTT. The V call is TRBV4-3, the J call TRBJ2-3; 12 bases line up with TRBD2. The CDR3 is 19 residues long. Per germline, CDR1 LGHNA and CDR2 YSLEER. The V gene end was trimmed by 4 bases and the J gene end by 9 bases; junction bases not matched to a gene: 20.